The 5 T cell receptor beta chains below all came from one sample that was sequenced in a study of shared clonotypes between healthy human individuals (dated by TCRdb to about 2020). Library preparation was by the immunoSEQ multiplex PCR assay. TCRdb obtained this table from immuneACCESS and retained in-frame rearrangements with V and J assigned. These tables miss some clones; where compared with another copy, unresolved V genes account for less than half of the shortfall, and the remainder is unexplained. The sample includes 550,000 to 700,000 clones, with around 78% observed a single time. Around 1.8% of the sample rests with the top ten. Material: memory CD4+ T cells sorted from blood. The cell subset or site label of this sample denotes: CD45RA-negative fraction. These TCRs come from a young woman in good health.

The rearrangement links TRBV19 to TRBJ1-2; D is unresolved. From germline, CDR1 is LNHDA and CDR2 SQIVND (reference sequence). V lost 7 bases and J 0 bases, leaving 9 bases between the germline ends. The CDR3 runs to 13 residues. CDR3 region: CASNGGANYGYTF. The DNA of the CDR3 is TGTGCCAGTAATGGCGGGGCTAACTATGGCTACACCTTC. Supplemented by reference TRBV19 and TRBJ1-2, the full variable domain reads DGGITQSPKYLFRKEGQNVTLSCEQNLNHDAMYWYRQDPGQGLRLIYYSQIVNDFQKGDIAEGYSVSREKKESFPLTVTSAQKNPTAFYLCASNGGANYGYTFGSGTRLTVV.

The chain employs TRBV6-1 and TRBJ2-7, with 11 nucleotides matching TRBD2. The germline gives CDR1 MNHNS, CDR2 SASEGT. The V gene end was trimmed by 1 base and the J gene end by 6 bases; junction bases not matched to a gene: 5. This CDR3 region has 15 residues. The CDR3 is CASSEVGSGRAEQYF. The CDR3 DNA sequence: TGTGCCAGCAGTGAAGTAGGTAGCGGGAGGGCCGAGCAGTACTTC.

J is TRBJ1-2 and V is TRBV13, with no clear D. This CDR3 comprises 12 residues. V lost 6 bases and J 4 bases, leaving 9 bases between the germline ends. In germline, CDR1 is PRHDT, CDR2 FYEKMQ (reference sequence). In DNA form, the CDR3 reads TGTGCCAGCAGAAGGGCCGGCTATGGCTACACCTTC. This gives the protein CASRRAGYGYTF.

The genes are TRBV7-2 and TRBJ2-7, with 8 bases matching TRBD2. From germline, CDR1 is SGHTA and CDR2 FQGNSA. Trimming at V came to 5 bases and at J to 3 bases, leaving 3 bases not matched to a gene. The length of the CDR3 is 13 residues. CDR3 protein: CASSLTSGYEQYF. The CDR3 DNA is TGTGCCAGCAGCCTCACTAGCGGCTACGAGCAGTACTTC.

The chain has TRBV14 and TRBJ2-1, with TRBD1 matching over 10 bases. This CDR3 region has 18 residues. Trimming removed 4 bases from V and 3 bases from J; junction bases left unmatched: 12. CDR1 is SGHDN and CDR2 is FVKESK in the germline V gene. CDR3 in DNA: TGTGCCAGCAGCCGAGGGACAGGGGCATCCTATCTCTACAATGAGCAGTTCTTC. Protein sequence: CASSRGTGASYLYNEQFF.